These 18 T cell receptor beta chains were sequenced from one sample in a study of blood T cells in healthy people across ages (dated by TCRdb to the mid-2010s). Library preparation used 5' RACE. The sequencer listed for this sample is Illumina HiSeq 2500. A second PCR of roughly 7 to 12 cycles was run with a J-beta primer mix and a sample-barcoded 5' primer. The raw public data were reprocessed by TCRdb itself: fastp quality trimming at Q25, MiXCR clonotype calling, in-frame beta chains only. Entries that share a CDR3 protein sequence are merged under the most common genes and DNA. The sample has about 1,500,000 distinct CDR3 sequences on record, 28% of them singletons. The ten largest clones capture about 7.7% of the sample. The sample taken for sequencing was blood. Receptor source: a woman between 25 and 40 years old in good health.

This clonotype was counted ten times or more. The gene calls are TRBV10-3 and TRBJ2-7; 7 bases align to TRBD2. Germline lookup yields CDR1 ENHRY and CDR2 SYGVKD. Germline trimming cut 6 bases from V and 7 bases from J; bases unmatched to any gene: 9. The CDR3 loop spans 13 amino acids. In DNA, the CDR3 is TGTGCCATCAGGCCAGGAGCGGGAAGGGAGCAGTACTTC. Translated, it gives CAIRPGAGREQYF.

This clonotype was recorded a few times. V usage is TRBV7-9 and J usage is TRBJ2-7; D may be TRBD1 or TRBD2 (5 bases each). The V end was cut by 5 bases, the J end by 4 bases, with 12 bases between. Germline-derived CDR1 and CDR2 are SEHNR and FQNEAQ (reference sequence). CDR3 length: 13 residues. CDR3 bases: TGTGCCAGCAGCAGAGGGAAGGGGTACGAGCAGTACTTC. Translation gives CASSRGKGYEQYF.

This clonotype was seen a handful of times. The chain employs TRBV9 and TRBJ2-5; D gene uncertain. This CDR3 comprises 15 residues. V shed 0 bases and J shed 0 bases, with 9 bases lying between them. Per germline, CDR1 SGDLS and CDR2 YYNGEE. CDR3 loop: CASSVVKSYQETQYF. CDR3 nucleotide sequence: TGTGCCAGCAGCGTAGTGAAGAGCTACCAAGAGACCCAGTACTTC.

V gene TRBV12-3 or TRBV12-4 combines with J gene TRBJ2-1; 10 bases map to TRBD2. CDR3 size: 16 residues. Trimming removed 6 bases from V and 8 bases from J; junction bases left unmatched: 13. Here the CDR3 reads CASRLPNSGRTDEQFF. The CDR3 DNA sequence: TGTGCCAGCAGGCTCCCCAATAGCGGGAGGACGGATGAGCAGTTCTTC.

Worth noting for this clonotype: Given a much more abundant clone one base away, this may be a read error. CDR3 protein: CASSYLNVGSEAFF. The CDR3 region has the DNA TGTGCCAGCAGTTACCTCAACGTGGGCTCTGAAGCTTTCTTT. The rearrangement links TRBV2 to TRBJ1-1; no clear D. CDR1 is SNHLY, CDR2 FYNNEI, per germline. CDR3 length: 14 amino acids. Trimming stripped 5 bases from V and 6 bases from J, with 16 bases between.

The chain carries TRBV7-2 and TRBJ1-1; D not resolved. The V gene lost 6 bases and the J gene lost 9 bases, with 20 bases spanning the gap. Germline V CDR1 and CDR2: SGHTA, FQGNSA. The CDR3 length is 14 residues. The CDR3 sequence is CASSYGYLDEKAFF. The CDR3 DNA reads TGTGCCAGCAGTTACGGCTACCTTGACGAGAAAGCTTTCTTT.

Concerning this clonotype: Given a much more abundant clone one base away, this may be a read error. This sequence joins TRBV10-3 and TRBJ2-5, with 7 bases lining up with TRBD2. Trimming took 2 bases from V and 2 from J; bases not matched to a gene: 2. The V gene's germline CDR1 is ENHRY and CDR2 SYGVKD. This CDR3 has 14 amino acids. The CDR3 loop reads CAISEGLVQETQYF. In DNA form, the CDR3 reads TGTGCCATCAGTGAGGGACTAGTGCAAGAGACCCAGTACTTC.

This clonotype came up many times. CDR3: CASSLLPDTQYF. CDR3 coding DNA: TGTGCCAGCAGCCTTCTCCCGGATACGCAGTATTTT. The chain recombines TRBV7-2 with TRBJ2-3; D uncertain. This CDR3 has 12 residues. Looked up from germline, CDR1 is SGHTA and CDR2 is FQGNSA. V was pared by 5 bases and J by 6 bases, with 9 bases between.

In this sample, this clonotype turned up many times. The V and J genes are TRBV28 and TRBJ2-6; 9 bases align to TRBD1. The germline V gene encodes CDR1 MDHEN and CDR2 SYDVKM. This CDR3 is built from 17 residues. V shed 3 bases and J 4 bases; nucleotides not matched to a gene: 7. The CDR3 loop is CASSFAGQGTGANVLTF. CDR3 bases: TGTGCCAGCAGTTTCGCAGGACAGGGGACCGGGGCCAACGTCCTGACTTTC.

About this clonotype itself: An end of the junction differs from the germline gene, which may be a read error. The chain has TRBV18 and TRBJ1-2; TRBD1 matches at 8 bases. Germline V CDR1 and CDR2: KGHSH, LQKENI. This CDR3 has 14 residues. The CDR3 protein is CASSPLDRETGYTF. Here the CDR3 DNA reads TGTGCCAGCTCGCCACTGGACAGGGAGACCGGCTACACCTTC.

The rearrangement links TRBV5-1 to TRBJ2-5; the D gene could be TRBD1 or TRBD2 (7 bases each). The DNA matches TRBJ2-7 better at its end, which makes the J call doubtful. This CDR3 region has 17 residues. Looked up from germline, CDR1 is SGHRS and CDR2 is YFSETQ. CDR3 region: CASRITAGGAAWDEQYF. The DNA of the CDR3 is TGCGCCAGCCGGATTACTGCAGGGGGGGCGGCGTGGGACGAGCAGTACTTC.

This clonotype was counted a few times. This chain links TRBV15 with TRBJ2-2; 7 nucleotides agree with TRBD1. The CDR3 is 16 residues long. J lost 2 bases, V lost 5 bases, and 8 bases had no gene match. Germline CDR1 reads LNHNV; CDR2 reads YYDKDF (reference sequence). CDR3 sequence reads: CATSARTGPNTGELFF. The CDR3 DNA reads TGTGCCACCAGCGCGCGGACAGGACCTAACACCGGGGAGCTGTTTTTT.

This clonotype has a handful of counts. The chain joins TRBV7-9 to TRBJ2-1, with 10 bases that match TRBD1. This CDR3 is built from 16 residues. CDR1 and CDR2 from the germline V gene are SEHNR and FQNEAQ (reference sequence). The junction had 12 bases not matched to a gene; V was cut back by 5 bases and J by 8 bases. The CDR3 DNA follows: TGTGCCAGCAGCCTAAGGACAGGGGGGTCTTTCGATGAGCAGTTCTTC. Translation: CASSLRTGGSFDEQFF.

This CDR3 is CASGLAPGPHNEKLFF. CDR3 nucleotide sequence: TGTGCTAGTGGTTTGGCCCCGGGTCCTCATAATGAAAAACTGTTTTTT. This chain uses TRBV12-5 with TRBJ1-4; no reliable D call. CDR3 length: 16 amino acids. V was cut by 1 base and J by 4 bases, with 13 bases left in between. Germline V gives CDR1 LGHNT, CDR2 FRNRAP. The entire variable domain, with the rest obtained from reference TRBV12-5 and TRBJ1-4, is as follows: DARVTQTPRHKVTEMGQEVTMRCQPILGHNTVFWYRQTMMQGLELLAYFRNRAPLDDSGMPKDRFSAEMPDATLATLKIQPSEPRDSAVYFCASGLAPGPHNEKLFFGSGTQLSVL.

This clonotype was counted between two and nine times. This sequence joins TRBV12-5 and TRBJ2-7, with D hard to call. V shed 2 bases and J shed 7 bases, with 9 bases lying between them. CDR3 size: 12 residues. Per the germline V gene, CDR1 is LGHNT and CDR2 is FRNRAP. DNA for the CDR3: TGTGCTAGTGGTTTGCCCGGAACAGAGCAGTACTTC. Residues: CASGLPGTEQYF.

The sample holds a few counts of this clonotype. J is TRBJ2-3 and V is TRBV7-2, with no clear D. The length of the CDR3 is 12 residues. Trimming took 4 bases from V and 4 from J, leaving 6 bases between them. Germline CDR1 SGHTA, CDR2 FQGNSA. The CDR3 nucleotides are TGTGCCAGCAGCTACGTGTCAGATACGCAGTATTTT. Translation: CASSYVSDTQYF.

CDR3 DNA: TGTGCCAGCAGCAAAGATGAGGGGACTAGAGTCCCCGAGCAACAGTTCTTC. This gives the protein CASSKDEGTRVPEQQFF. This sequence joins TRBV21-1 and TRBJ2-1; the table assigns TRBD2, which was not confirmed against the DNA. TRBV21-1 is a recognized pseudogene. This CDR3 has 17 amino acids.

In this sample, this clonotype turned up many times. The chain links TRBV7-3 to TRBJ2-7; D possibly corresponds to TRBD2 (6 bases). CDR1 SGHTA and CDR2 FQGTGA come from the germline V gene. The CDR3 has 17 residues. Trimming stripped 3 bases from V and 3 bases from J, with 21 bases between. The CDR3 nucleotides read TGTGCCAGCAGCTTCACCGAGCCGGGACTCCCTTACTACGAGCAGTACTTC. Protein sequence: CASSFTEPGLPYYEQYF.